This is a list of T cell receptor beta chains from one sample in a study of somatic mutations in cytotoxic T cells in rheumatoid arthritis. Using immunoSEQ multiplex PCR, the repertoire was profiled, and TCRdb retains in-frame clones only, with some absent. Of under 15,000 clones in the sample, nearly 80% were seen once. Sample: CD8+ T cells sorted from blood. Source of these receptors: a man in his fifties in good health. Each CDR3 is given with its conserved first and last residue. D genes are given only for firm matches. Not every row has a clone size; where given, it reads once, few, many or a size class.

clone_size j_call v_call d_call cdr3_aa cdr3_nt
NA TRBJ1-1 TRBV4-1 NA CASSQLRGGSAEAFF TGCGCCAGCAGCCAACTTCGCGGAGGGTCCGCTGAAGCTTTCTTT
NA TRBJ1-2 TRBV7-6 NA CASSLQANFGYTF TGTGCCAGCAGCTTACAAGCGAACTTTGGCTACACCTTC
NA TRBJ2-5 TRBV7-8 TRBD2 CASSSSGASGTQYF TGTGCCAGCAGTTCTAGCGGGGCCTCGGGGACCCAGTACTTC
NA TRBJ2-7 TRBV7-6 TRBD2 CASTHLAGTTYEQYF TGTGCCAGCACCCACCTAGCGGGAACAACCTACGAGCAGTACTTC
medium-sized TRBJ2-1 TRBV5-4 NA CASSPDGNEQFF TGTGCCAGCAGCCCGGACGGTAATGAGCAGTTCTTC
few TRBJ1-1 TRBV6-5 NA CASSYGQNTEAFF TGTGCCAGCAGTTACGGCCAGAACACTGAAGCTTTCTTT
NA TRBJ2-1 TRBV7-6 NA CASSPSTTYNEQFF TGTGCCAGCAGCCCCTCTACGACCTACAATGAGCAGTTCTTC
NA TRBJ1-5 TRBV27 NA CASRGSNQPQHF TGTGCCAGCAGGGGAAGCAATCAGCCCCAGCATTTT
once TRBJ2-2 TRBV5-6 TRBD2 CASSLVAGPGELFF TGTGCCAGCAGCTTGGTAGCGGGGCCCGGGGAGCTGTTTTTT
NA TRBJ1-2 TRBV30 NA CAWSPAGGYTF TGTGCCTGGAGCCCCGCGGGAGGCTACACCTTC
NA TRBJ2-3 TRBV4-1 NA CASSRGGTDTQYF TGCGCCAGCAGCCGGGGGGGCACAGATACGCAGTATTTT
once TRBJ1-1 TRBV15 NA CATSRDQAEYTEAFF TGTGCCACCAGCAGAGATCAGGCAGAGTACACTGAAGCTTTCTTT
NA TRBJ2-3 TRBV9 NA CASSFRPSGGGTDTQYF TGTGCCAGCAGCTTCCGGCCCTCTGGAGGTGGCACAGATACGCAGTATTTT
NA TRBJ1-1 TRBV2 NA CASSPDGENTEAFF TGTGCCAGCAGTCCAGACGGGGAAAACACTGAAGCTTTCTTT
NA TRBJ2-7 TRBV6-6 NA CASSYSTSYEQYF TGTGCCAGCAGTTATTCGACCTCCTACGAGCAGTACTTC
NA TRBJ2-2 TRBV12-5 TRBD1 CASGLAYSGTALNTGELFF TGTGCTAGTGGTTTGGCGTACTCCGGGACAGCATTGAACACCGGGGAGCTGTTTTTT
NA TRBJ1-5 TRBV6-6 TRBD1 CASSPRDRGTNQPQHF TGTGCCAGCAGTCCCCGGGACAGGGGGACCAATCAGCCCCAGCATTTT
NA TRBJ1-3 TRBV11-2 TRBD1 CASSLVTGQNTRGNTIYF TGTGCCAGCAGCTTAGTAACGGGACAGAATACCCGTGGAAACACCATATATTTT
NA TRBJ2-6 TRBV6-4 NA CASSETGGANVLTF TGTGCCAGCAGTGAGACAGGTGGGGCCAACGTCCTGACTTTC
NA TRBJ1-1 TRBV6-4 NA CASSDRGTLNTEAFF TGTGCCAGCAGTGACCGGGGGACATTGAACACTGAAGCTTTCTTT
NA TRBJ2-3 TRBV7-8 NA CASSSDIATDTQYF TGTGCCAGCAGCTCGGACATCGCCACAGATACGCAGTATTTT
NA TRBJ1-2 TRBV7-2 NA CASSLNPDSFFLGYTF TGTGCCAGCAGCTTAAACCCCGACAGCTTTTTTCTTGGCTACACCTTC
NA TRBJ2-1 TRBV21-1 NA CASSKEEGTYNEQFF TGTGCCAGCAGCAAAGAGGAGGGTACATACAATGAGCAGTTCTTC
once TRBJ2-1 TRBV7-3 NA CASSFFGGNEQFF TGTGCCAGCAGCTTTTTCGGGGGCAATGAGCAGTTCTTC
NA TRBJ1-5 TRBV7-7 NA CASSFPNWEGGHSNQPQHF TGTGCCAGCAGCTTCCCCAACTGGGAGGGAGGGCATAGCAATCAGCCCCAGCATTTT
NA TRBJ1-1 TRBV7-9 NA CASLQDTEAFF TGTGCCAGCCTACAGGACACTGAAGCTTTCTTT
NA TRBJ1-1 TRBV30 TRBD1 CASDRQGSGTEAFF TGTGCCAGCGATCGACAGGGGAGTGGGACTGAAGCTTTCTTT
NA TRBJ1-5 TRBV10-3 TRBD1 CAISEQDRAGNQPQHF TGTGCCATCAGTGAGCAGGACAGGGCTGGCAATCAGCCCCAGCATTTT
NA TRBJ2-1 TRBV11-2 TRBD2 CASSLARAGGPREQFF TGTGCCAGCAGCTTAGCTCGGGCGGGGGGGCCGCGTGAGCAGTTCTTC
once TRBJ2-1 TRBV15 NA CATSRELGEPGLGPRVNNEQFF TGTGCCACCAGCAGAGAATTGGGGGAACCGGGACTGGGACCGCGGGTGAACAATGAGCAGTTCTTC
NA TRBJ2-2 TRBV9 NA CASSWDTSTGELFF TGTGCCAGCAGCTGGGACACCAGCACCGGGGAGCTGTTTTTT
NA TRBJ2-7 TRBV4-3 TRBD2 CASSQDWSSLAAYEQYF TGCGCCAGCAGCCAAGATTGGTCGAGCCTAGCGGCCTACGAGCAGTACTTC
NA TRBJ2-1 TRBV11-2 TRBD1 CASLTGGGYNEQFF TGTGCCAGTCTGACAGGGGGCGGATACAATGAGCAGTTCTTC
NA TRBJ2-2 TRBV6-5 NA CASSYGGGTGELFF TGTGCCAGCAGTTACGGTGGGGGTACCGGGGAGCTGTTTTTT
NA TRBJ2-5 TRBV27 NA CASSPGTPQETQYF TGTGCCAGCAGTCCAGGGACACCCCAAGAGACCCAGTACTTC
NA TRBJ1-2 TRBV29-1 NA CSVYGLGLGYTF TGCAGCGTTTACGGGCTAGGCCTTGGCTACACCTTC
few TRBJ2-7 TRBV2 TRBD1 CASMEGTGIVPYEQYF TGTGCCAGCATGGAGGGGACAGGGATTGTCCCCTACGAGCAGTACTTC
NA TRBJ2-7 TRBV7-6 TRBD1 CASSYTTGYSEQYF TGTGCCAGCAGCTACACGACAGGGTATAGCGAGCAGTACTTC
NA TRBJ2-7 TRBV5-1 NA CASSSSYEQYF TGCGCCAGCAGCTCCTCCTACGAGCAGTACTTC
NA TRBJ2-5 TRBV6-6 TRBD1 CASSNRGQGLGETQYF TGTGCCAGCAGTAACCGGGGACAGGGTTTGGGGGAGACCCAGTACTTC
once TRBJ2-3 TRBV4-3 NA CASSQTLAIGTDTQYF TGCGCCAGCAGCCAAACACTGGCAATCGGCACAGATACGCAGTATTTT
NA TRBJ2-7 TRBV18 TRBD1 CASSDMDRGNEQYF TGTGCCAGCTCAGACATGGACAGGGGAAACGAGCAGTACTTC
NA TRBJ1-1 TRBV7-9 NA CASSKLNTEAFF TGTGCCAGCAGTAAGCTAAACACTGAAGCTTTCTTT
NA TRBJ1-1 TRBV28 TRBD1 CASSFRGQIEAFF TGTGCCAGCAGCTTTCGGGGACAGATAGAAGCTTTCTTT
NA TRBJ2-7 TRBV5-6 NA CASSSYGLEQYF TGTGCCAGCAGCTCCTACGGTCTCGAGCAGTACTTC
NA TRBJ1-2 TRBV29-1 NA CSVDSRRGGYTF TGCAGCGTTGACAGTAGGAGGGGTGGCTACACCTTC
NA TRBJ2-2 TRBV6-5 NA CASSYFPGELFF TGTGCCAGCAGTTACTTTCCCGGGGAGCTGTTTTTT
NA TRBJ1-6 TRBV6-4 NA CASSVYRSNSPLHF TGTGCCAGCAGTGTCTACAGGAGTAATTCACCCCTCCACTTT
NA TRBJ2-2 TRBV6-5 NA CASSYSGLGELFF TGTGCCAGCAGTTACAGCGGGCTAGGGGAGCTGTTTTTT
NA TRBJ1-5 TRBV28 NA CASSFIGSNQPQHF TGTGCCAGCAGTTTTATAGGTAGCAATCAGCCCCAGCATTTT
NA TRBJ2-2 TRBV5-1 NA CASSGEISRGRGTGELFF TGCGCCAGCAGCGGCGAAATCTCAAGGGGGAGAGGCACCGGGGAGCTGTTTTTT